These 4 T cell receptor beta chains share one sample of origin, sequenced in a study of regulatory T cells in long-lasting Graves disease. The time point denotes: newly diagnosed GD, antithyroid drugs for less than 3 months. The TCR library was made from RNA extracted from PBMCs. Library construction for TCR beta used iRepertoire HTBI primers and Arm-PCR of CDR3 regions. TCRdb analysed the multiplex PCR reads with MiXCR anew, one entry per CDR3 protein. This sample yields about 220,000 distinct CDR3 sequences, of which roughly 19% are seen a single time; approximately 12% belongs to the top ten. These data were also filed under a second study, of T cells in Graves' hyperthyroidism and ophthalmopathy.

The specimen was peripheral blood mononuclear cells (PBMCs), collected at new diagnosis, from a patient treated with antithyroid drugs. All receptors derive from a woman under 40 with Graves disease.

Many counts were recorded for this clonotype. The gene calls are TRBV18 and TRBJ1-3, with TRBD1 as a possible D gene (5 bases). Trimming pared 3 bases from V and 4 bases from J, leaving 10 bases between. The CDR3 is 14 amino acids. Germline assignment: CDR1 KGHSH and CDR2 LQKENI. The CDR3 spells CASSPGDRGNTIYF. CDR3 sequence (DNA): TGTGCCAGCTCACCTGGCGACAGAGGAAACACCATATATTTT.

This clonotype has ten or more counts. The rearrangement joins TRBV24-1 to TRBJ2-1; TRBD2 aligns across 10 bases. There are 14 residues in the CDR3. The germline CDR1 and CDR2 sequences are KGHDR and SFDVKD. V lost 5 bases, J lost 3 bases, and 0 bases stayed unmatched. In nucleotides, the CDR3 is TGTGCCACCAGTGGGACTAGCGGCTACAATGAGCAGTTCTTC. Residues: CATSGTSGYNEQFF.

This clonotype showed up many times. The chain couples TRBV19 to TRBJ2-2; weak D call: TRBD2 (5 bases). The CDR3 runs 13 residues. Germline loops: CDR1 LNHDA, CDR2 SQIVND (reference sequence). V was clipped by 3 bases and J by 6 bases, with 8 bases between them. The DNA for the CDR3 is TGTGCCAGTAGTATCCGGGGTTCCGGGGAGCTGTTTTTT. Translating it yields CASSIRGSGELFF.

This clonotype was counted ten times or more. The chain uses TRBV5-1 and TRBJ2-6, with a weak D call TRBD2 (5 bases). Trimming left V 4 bases short and J 0 bases short, with 17 bases between. Germline CDR1 reads SGHRS; CDR2 reads YFSETQ. CDR3 length: 18 residues. CDR3 bases: TGCGCCAGCAGCGGAGGCGGCAGGATGTCCTCTGGGGCCAACGTCCTGACTTTC. Translated: CASSGGGRMSSGANVLTF.